This T cell receptor (beta chain) came from a study of CD8+ T cells in alopecia areata. Treatment given: oral pan-JAK inhibitor, 5-10 mg twice daily. From PBMCs, CD4+ and CD8+ T cells were sorted. This CDR3 region has 14 residues. Trimming cost V 0 bases and J 4 bases, with 9 bases left between them. Looked up from germline, CDR1 is KGHSH and CDR2 is LQKENI. Ten or more counts support this clone. As the sequencing template, cDNA was produced by extracting RNA and reverse transcribing it. This table comes from immunoSEQ multiplex PCR, and its TCRdb copy is limited to in-frame clones, with some not included. Altogether some 200,000 clones are present, more than 45% being singletons, with the ten largest covering roughly 1.6%.

The sequenced sample was CD4+ T cells sorted from blood, obtained at week 4, from a patient treated with tofacitinib. This sequence joins TRBV18 and TRBJ2-5; D remains ambiguous. The TCR comes from a human donor with alopecia areata. CDR3 nucleotides: TGTGCCAGCTCACCACCGGTGGGATCAGAGACCCAGTACTTC. Its translation is CASSPPVGSETQYF.